This is a list of T cell receptor beta chains from one sample in a study of neurological immune-mediated disorders. Each CDR3 protein is one row after TCRdb ran MiXCR on the 5' RACE reads. This sample has roughly 100,000 distinct CDR3 sequences, with under 14% found just once. Sequenced sample: PBMCs. These receptors were taken from a female donor with HTLV-1-associated myelopathy (HAM/TSP). The CDR3 runs from the conserved cysteine through the conserved F or W. Each record gives: D gene, clone size, J gene, V gene, CDR3 DNA, CDR3 protein. The D gene is left open where the match is weak. The listing skips clone size in some rows; elsewhere it reads once, few, many or a size class.

d_gene: NA
abundance: many
j_gene: TRBJ1-2
v_gene: TRBV5-6
CDR3nt: TGTGCCAGCAGCTTGTGGTCCAGTAACTATGGCTACACCTTC
CDR3aa: CASSLWSSNYGYTF

d_gene: TRBD2
abundance: many
j_gene: TRBJ2-3
v_gene: TRBV4-2
CDR3nt: TGTGCCAGCAGCCAAGCTAGCGGGGGTGATACGCAGTATTTT
CDR3aa: CASSQASGGDTQYF

d_gene: NA
abundance: few
j_gene: TRBJ2-1
v_gene: TRBV5-1
CDR3nt: TGCGCCAGCAGCTTGGCCAGGCAGTCCTACAATGAGCAGTTCTTC
CDR3aa: CASSLARQSYNEQFF

d_gene: NA
abundance: many
j_gene: TRBJ1-5
v_gene: TRBV5-5
CDR3nt: TGTGCCAGCAGCTTGATACAGGGAAAAGGGCAGCCCCAGCATTTT
CDR3aa: CASSLIQGKGQPQHF

d_gene: NA
abundance: many
j_gene: TRBJ2-7
v_gene: TRBV19
CDR3nt: TGTGCCAGTAGTATAGGTGGCAGTTTATACGAGCAGTACTTC
CDR3aa: CASSIGGSLYEQYF

d_gene: NA
abundance: many
j_gene: TRBJ1-3
v_gene: TRBV14
CDR3nt: TGTGCCAGCAGCCAAAACCTTCTATGGGGGCCTCGTGGAAACACCATATATTTT
CDR3aa: CASSQNLLWGPRGNTIYF

d_gene: TRBD1
abundance: many
j_gene: TRBJ1-1
v_gene: TRBV5-1
CDR3nt: TGCGCCAGCAGCTTGGGACAGGGGCGTGAAGCTTTCTTT
CDR3aa: CASSLGQGREAFF

d_gene: TRBD1
abundance: many
j_gene: TRBJ2-7
v_gene: TRBV28
CDR3nt: TGTGCCAGCAGCCGTCCGGGACAGGGAACCTACGAGCAGTACTTC
CDR3aa: CASSRPGQGTYEQYF

d_gene: NA
abundance: many
j_gene: TRBJ2-3
v_gene: TRBV12-3/TRBV12-4
CDR3nt: TGTGCCAGCAGTTTAGTACGGGGTCGCACAGATACGCAGTATTTT
CDR3aa: CASSLVRGRTDTQYF

d_gene: NA
abundance: NA
j_gene: TRBJ1-4
v_gene: TRBV2
CDR3nt: TGTGCCAGCCAATTCCCCGCAACTAATGAAAAACTGTTTTTT
CDR3aa: CASQFPATNEKLFF

d_gene: TRBD1
abundance: many
j_gene: TRBJ1-3
v_gene: TRBV4-2
CDR3nt: TGTGCCAGCAGCCAAGTTGGTTCCCTGGGACAGGCTGGAAACACCATATATTTT
CDR3aa: CASSQVGSLGQAGNTIYF

d_gene: NA
abundance: many
j_gene: TRBJ1-1
v_gene: TRBV7-9
CDR3nt: TGTGCCAGCAGCTTAGGCTATGCGGAAGCTTTCTTT
CDR3aa: CASSLGYAEAFF

d_gene: NA
abundance: NA
j_gene: TRBJ2-6
v_gene: TRBV5-1
CDR3nt: TGCGCCAGCAGCTTGGATAGGGCTAGGGCCAACGTACTGACTTTC
CDR3aa: CASSLDRARANVLTF

d_gene: NA
abundance: NA
j_gene: TRBJ1-3
v_gene: TRBV5-5
CDR3nt: TGTGCCAGCAGCTCTAATATTGAGGCCACCATATATTTT
CDR3aa: CASSSNIEATIYF

d_gene: TRBD1
abundance: many
j_gene: TRBJ1-1
v_gene: TRBV25-1
CDR3nt: TGTGCCAGCAGAGAGACAGGGGGTGCGTGGTACACTGAAGCTTTCTTT
CDR3aa: CASRETGGAWYTEAFF

d_gene: TRBD2
abundance: many
j_gene: TRBJ2-5
v_gene: TRBV10-3
CDR3nt: TGTGCCATTGCTGGGACTAGCGGGGGTCTGGTAGAGACCCAGTACTTC
CDR3aa: CAIAGTSGGLVETQYF

d_gene: NA
abundance: few
j_gene: TRBJ2-3
v_gene: TRBV7-9
CDR3nt: TGTGCCAGCAGCCCACGTGGCGGAGGGACAGATACGCAGTATTTT
CDR3aa: CASSPRGGGTDTQYF

d_gene: NA
abundance: many
j_gene: TRBJ2-3
v_gene: TRBV5-1
CDR3nt: TGCGCCAGCAGCGTCGGACAGTTGGAGGCTACGCAGTATTTT
CDR3aa: CASSVGQLEATQYF

d_gene: NA
abundance: many
j_gene: TRBJ2-2
v_gene: TRBV29-1
CDR3nt: TGCAGCGTTCTTTGGCAAACTGGCACCGGGGAGCTGTTTTTT
CDR3aa: CSVLWQTGTGELFF

d_gene: NA
abundance: many
j_gene: TRBJ1-5
v_gene: TRBV20-1
CDR3nt: TGCAGTGTTTTGGGGGGAAGTCAGCCCCAGCATTTT
CDR3aa: CSVLGGSQPQHF

d_gene: TRBD2
abundance: many
j_gene: TRBJ2-3
v_gene: TRBV2
CDR3nt: TGTGCCAGCAGTGAGTCGGGACTAGTAGACACAGATACGCAGTATTTT
CDR3aa: CASSESGLVDTDTQYF

d_gene: NA
abundance: many
j_gene: TRBJ1-3
v_gene: TRBV24-1
CDR3nt: TGTGCCACCAGTGATGAGGGCTCTGGAAACACCATATATTTT
CDR3aa: CATSDEGSGNTIYF

d_gene: TRBD2
abundance: few
j_gene: TRBJ2-3
v_gene: TRBV20-1
CDR3nt: TGCAGTGCTGGCAGGTCTAGCGGGGGGGCAGATACGCAGTATTTT
CDR3aa: CSAGRSSGGADTQYF

d_gene: TRBD2
abundance: medium-sized
j_gene: TRBJ2-4
v_gene: TRBV20-1
CDR3nt: TGCAGTGCTCGAGCGGGGGGTAAAAACATTCAGTACTTC
CDR3aa: CSARAGGKNIQYF

d_gene: TRBD2
abundance: many
j_gene: TRBJ2-1
v_gene: TRBV20-1
CDR3nt: TGCAGTGCTAGAGACGCCGGACTAGCGGGGGGGTACAATGAGCAGTTCTTC
CDR3aa: CSARDAGLAGGYNEQFF

d_gene: TRBD1
abundance: many
j_gene: TRBJ2-4
v_gene: TRBV20-1
CDR3nt: TGCAGTGCCTTGGGACAGGCCAAAAACATTCAGTACTTC
CDR3aa: CSALGQAKNIQYF

d_gene: TRBD2
abundance: many
j_gene: TRBJ2-3
v_gene: TRBV7-8
CDR3nt: TGTGCCAGCAGCTTACCTACTAGCGGGGGGAAGAATACGCAGTATTTT
CDR3aa: CASSLPTSGGKNTQYF

d_gene: NA
abundance: many
j_gene: TRBJ2-7
v_gene: TRBV5-1
CDR3nt: TGCGCCAGCAGCTTGATCCGGGGGCGCCCCTACGAGCAGTACTTC
CDR3aa: CASSLIRGRPYEQYF